Below, 24 T cell receptor beta chains from the same sample are listed, as sequenced in a study of a mutant IDH1 vaccine in newly diagnosed glioma. As to time point: baseline, week 1 (first vaccination visit). Treatment specified: pre-vaccination baseline after standard-of-care therapy. Some clones are missing from TCRdb's copy, which holds only in-frame ones; the method was immunoSEQ multiplex PCR. There are about 92,000 clones in the sample; 83% occur only once, and around 7% lies in the top ten. Sequences were derived from PBMCs, sampled from a glioma patient treated with radiotherapy, temozolomide or both. The receptors shown here come from a woman in her forties or fifties with glioma.

This clone was observed a handful of times. The chain couples TRBV5-5 to TRBJ1-5; tentative D call: TRBD1 (6 bases). Trimming stripped 5 bases from V and 0 bases from J, with 12 bases between. The CDR3 consists of 15 residues. CDR1 is SGHKS and CDR2 is YYEKEE in the germline V gene (reference sequence). The CDR3: CASSQQGTSNQPQHF. CDR3 nucleotide sequence: TGTGCCAGCAGTCAACAGGGTACTAGCAATCAGCCCCAGCATTTT.

V and J are TRBV9 and TRBJ1-4; 7 nucleotides line up with TRBD1. The V and J ends lost 2 bases and 0 bases, in that order; junction bases with no gene match: 1. The CDR3 has 15 amino acids. Germline values: CDR1 SGDLS, CDR2 YYNGEE. The CDR3 loop reads CASSVQGATNEKLFF. Here the CDR3 DNA reads TGTGCCAGCAGCGTTCAGGGGGCAACTAATGAAAAACTGTTTTTT.

The V and J genes are TRBV13 and TRBJ1-1; no clear D. This CDR3 spans 13 amino acids. Germline CDR1 and CDR2: PRHDT and FYEKMQ (reference sequence). The V end lost 5 bases, the J end lost 5 bases, and 12 bases lay between the germline ends. The chain's CDR3 is CASSPLPGTEAFF. CDR3 sequence (DNA): TGTGCCAGCAGCCCGCTCCCGGGGACTGAAGCTTTCTTT.

This chain connects TRBV6-5 to TRBJ1-1, with 7 bases matching TRBD1. The CDR3 runs to 13 residues. With V trimmed by 6 bases and J by 4 bases, 5 bases remained unmatched. Per germline, CDR1 MNHEY and CDR2 SVGAGI. DNA of the CDR3: TGTGCCAGCAGACCCGGGACAGCCACTGAAGCTTTCTTT. Residues: CASRPGTATEAFF.

The J gene is TRBJ2-7, the V gene TRBV19, with D possibly TRBD2 on 6 matching bases. The CDR3 spans 15 residues. V lost 4 bases and J lost 0, with 13 bases in between. In germline, CDR1 is LNHDA, CDR2 SQIVND (reference sequence). The CDR3 loop reads CASSTGGKGSYEQYF. DNA of the CDR3: TGTGCCAGTAGTACTGGGGGGAAAGGCTCCTACGAGCAGTACTTC. The full variable domain, completed using reference TRBV19 and TRBJ2-7, is DGGITQSPKYLFRKEGQNVTLSCEQNLNHDAMYWYRQDPGQGLRLIYYSQIVNDFQKGDIAEGYSVSREKKESFPLTVTSAQKNPTAFYLCASSTGGKGSYEQYFGPGTRLTVT.

In DNA form, the CDR3 reads TGTGCCAGCAGCCCGGCGGGACAGGGTACTCCCGGGGCCAACGTCCTGACTTTC. Encoded protein: CASSPAGQGTPGANVLTF. The chain couples TRBV4-2 to TRBJ2-6, with 9 bases matching TRBD1. The CDR3 spans 18 residues. The J segment lost 4 bases and the V segment lost 4 bases, leaving 11 bases of the junction unmatched. Germline CDR1 and CDR2: LGHNA and YNFKEQ.

The V gene is TRBV7-9, the J gene TRBJ1-1; D is perhaps TRBD1 (6 bases). V lost 5 bases to trimming and J lost 5 bases, with 9 bases between them. The CDR3 runs to 12 residues. Germline CDR1 and CDR2: SEHNR and FQNEAQ (reference sequence). Here the CDR3 reads CASSEGGTEAFF. In nucleotides, the CDR3 is TGTGCCAGCAGCGAGGGGGGGACTGAAGCTTTCTTT.

A few counts support this clone. The rearrangement links TRBV11-3 to TRBJ2-7; 9 nucleotides match TRBD1. Germline V CDR1 and CDR2: SGHNT, YENEEA. Trimming cost V 4 bases and J 5 bases; bases outside gene matches: 6. CDR3 length: 14 residues. The DNA for the CDR3 is TGTGCCAGCAGCTCGCCGGGACAGGGACACGAGCAGTACTTC. This translates into CASSSPGQGHEQYF.

Here the CDR3 reads CASSFKGLTDTQYF. The DNA of the CDR3 is TGCGCCAGCAGCTTTAAGGGCCTCACAGATACGCAGTATTTT. V gene TRBV5-1 combines with J gene TRBJ2-3; D uncertain. There are 14 residues in the CDR3. V lost 2 bases and J lost 2, with 9 bases in between. In germline, CDR1 is SGHRS, CDR2 YFSETQ.

This clone was seen once. This chain uses TRBV9 with TRBJ2-3; D gene uncertain. The CDR3 runs to 13 residues. V was trimmed by 1 base and J by 3 bases, leaving 6 bases between them. CDR1 is SGDLS and CDR2 is YYNGEE in the germline V gene. In DNA form, the CDR3 reads TGTGCCAGCAGCGTACGCTCGACAGATACGCAGTATTTT. Its translation is CASSVRSTDTQYF.

The chain carries TRBV9 and TRBJ2-1; the D is unclear. CDR3 length: 14 residues. The V and J ends lost 0 bases and 2 bases respectively, with 6 bases between them. CDR1 is SGDLS, CDR2 YYNGEE, per germline. The CDR3 nucleotides read TGTGCCAGCAGCGTAGCAGGTACCTACAATGAGCAGTTCTTC. It specifies CASSVAGTYNEQFF.

The gene calls are TRBV10-3 and TRBJ2-3, with 8 bases aligning to TRBD1. This CDR3 has 15 amino acids. CDR1 and CDR2 from the germline V gene are ENHRY and SYGVKD. Trimming cost V 6 bases and J 1 base; bases outside gene matches: 6. The CDR3 protein is CAIRDRGGGTDTQYF. CDR3 DNA: TGTGCCATCAGAGACAGGGGAGGTGGCACAGATACGCAGTATTTT.

The gene calls are TRBV2 and TRBJ1-2, with D unclear. The CDR3 length is 12 residues. Between the trimmed V and J ends, which lost 6 bases and 1 base, there was a span of 6 bases. Germline V gives CDR1 SNHLY, CDR2 FYNNEI. CDR3 in DNA: TGTGCCAGCAGGCAGGTTAACTATGGCTACACCTTC. It encodes CASRQVNYGYTF. Variable domain in full (rest from reference TRBV2 and TRBJ1-2): EPEVTQTPSHQVTQMGQEVILRCVPISNHLYFYWYRQILGQKVEFLVSFYNNEISEKSEIFDDQFSVERPDGSNFTLKIRSTKLEDSAMYFCASRQVNYGYTFGSGTRLTVV.

The J gene is TRBJ2-7, the V gene TRBV18, with D perhaps TRBD1 (6 bases). The CDR3 has 13 amino acids. V lost 3 bases and J lost 3, with 9 bases in between. The germline gives CDR1 KGHSH, CDR2 LQKENI. CDR3 coding DNA: TGTGCCAGCTCACCCTTGGACAGCTACGAGCAGTACTTC. As protein: CASSPLDSYEQYF.

The J gene is TRBJ2-6, the V gene TRBV7-8; TRBD1 agrees at 12 bases. The CDR3 consists of 18 residues. The germline CDR1 and CDR2 sequences are SGHVS and FQNEAQ. V gave up 4 bases and J gave up 1 base; unmatched junction bases: 5. The CDR3 loop reads CASSSGTGGFSGANVLTF. Here the CDR3 DNA reads TGTGCCAGCAGCTCCGGGACAGGGGGCTTTTCTGGGGCCAACGTCCTGACTTTC.

The CDR3 coding sequence is TGTGCCAGCAGCCAACTCCGACAGGGCGGGAACAATTCACCCCTCCACTTT. Amino acids: CASSQLRQGGNNSPLHF. This rearrangement joins TRBV5-4 to TRBJ1-6; the match to TRBD1 covers 7 bases. The J segment lost 7 bases and the V segment lost 4 bases, leaving 14 bases of the junction unmatched. This CDR3 is 17 amino acids long. From germline, CDR1 is SGHNT and CDR2 YYREEE (reference sequence).

This clone showed up just a few times. This chain joins TRBV27 and TRBJ1-2; the D gene is possibly TRBD1 (6 bases). Germline loops: CDR1 MNHEY, CDR2 SMNVEV (reference sequence). The CDR3 is made up of 14 amino acids. V lost 5 bases and J 8 bases, leaving 18 bases between the germline ends. The CDR3 coding sequence is TGTGCCAGCAGTCCCAATAGGGGGAGGGAGGGCTACACCTTC. Translation gives CASSPNRGREGYTF.

This clone came up a few times. The V call is TRBV7-9, the J call TRBJ2-2; TRBD2 is a possible D gene (5 bases). CDR1 is SEHNR and CDR2 is FQNEAQ in the germline V gene (reference sequence). CDR3 length: 14 amino acids. Trimming took 4 bases from V and 5 from J, leaving 11 bases between them. CDR3 DNA: TGTGCCAGCAGCTCGTTCGAGGGTACCGGGGAGCTGTTTTTT. Protein product: CASSSFEGTGELFF.

The V and J genes are TRBV11-1 and TRBJ2-7, with no clear D. This CDR3 is 15 amino acids long. Deletions cut 5 bases from V and 1 base from J, with 15 bases between. The germline V gene encodes CDR1 SGHAT and CDR2 FQDESV (reference sequence). The CDR3 is CASSRTDFGSYEQYF. The CDR3 DNA reads as TGTGCCAGCAGCCGGACGGATTTCGGTTCCTACGAGCAGTACTTC.

V and J are TRBV5-6 and TRBJ2-7; 7 bases are a match to TRBD1. The CDR3 is 16 amino acids. The germline V gene has CDR1 SGHDT and CDR2 YYEEEE. The V segment lost 0 bases and the J segment 2 bases; nucleotides outside the gene matches: 8. The CDR3 nucleotides read TGTGCCAGCAGCTTGGGGGCCCGGACAGGCACCTACGAGCAGTACTTC. Its translation is CASSLGARTGTYEQYF. The full variable domain, in which reference TRBV5-6 and TRBJ2-7 provide the parts outside the CDR3, is DAGVTQSPTHLIKTRGQQVTLRCSPKSGHDTVSWYQQALGQGPQFIFQYYEEEERQRGNFPDRFSGHQFPNYSSELNVNALLLGDSALYLCASSLGARTGTYEQYFGPGTRLTVT.

This sequence joins TRBV28 and TRBJ1-1, with unresolved D. This CDR3 is built from 13 residues. Trimming shortened V by 5 bases and J by 0 bases, and 7 bases separated the two germline ends. The germline V gene encodes CDR1 MDHEN and CDR2 SYDVKM. CDR3 DNA: TGTGCCAGCAGTCCCGGACTGAACACTGAAGCTTTCTTT. Translating gives CASSPGLNTEAFF. Looking up the rest from reference TRBV28 and TRBJ1-1 gives the full variable domain: DVKVTQSSRYLVKRTGEKVFLECVQDMDHENMFWYRQDPGLGLRLIYFSYDVKMKEKGDIPEGYSVSREKKERFSLILESASTNQTSMYLCASSPGLNTEAFFGQGTRLTVV.

The V gene is TRBV29-1, the J gene TRBJ2-2; 8 bases are shared with TRBD1. In germline, CDR1 is SQVTM, CDR2 ANQGSEA. The trim removed 6 bases at V and 2 bases at J, leaving 5 bases unmatched. CDR3 size: 14 residues. The CDR3 nucleotides read TGCAGCGTCCTCGGACAGGGAAACACCGGGGAGCTGTTTTTT. This codes for CSVLGQGNTGELFF.

This chain joins TRBV19 and TRBJ1-2; D ambiguous. Trimming left V 7 bases short and J 0 bases short, with 15 bases between. CDR1 LNHDA and CDR2 SQIVND come from the germline V gene (reference sequence). The CDR3 has 15 residues. CDR3 DNA: TGTGCCAGTACCCAAGGCGGGAGTACTAACTATGGCTACACCTTC. The encoded protein is CASTQGGSTNYGYTF.

The rearrangement links TRBV5-1 to TRBJ1-5; 9 nucleotides match TRBD1. Germline lookup yields CDR1 SGHRS and CDR2 YFSETQ. J gave up 6 bases and V 4 bases, and 8 bases lay outside the gene matches. The CDR3 runs 15 residues. The CDR3: CASSLNTGGSQPQHF. CDR3 coding DNA: TGCGCCAGCAGCCTAAATACAGGGGGCAGTCAGCCCCAGCATTTT.